This T cell receptor (beta chain) was found in a study of shared clonotypes between healthy human individuals. Trimming shortened V by 6 bases and J by 0 bases, and 13 bases separated the two germline ends. The germline gives CDR1 MDHEN, CDR2 SYDVKM. This CDR3 comprises 15 residues. The repertoire was sequenced with immunoSEQ multiplex PCR; TCRdb's copy has only in-frame clones and lacks some. The data hold about 1 million clones, with under 80% observed a single time. Adult donors, all healthy and HIV-negative, had no recent acute infections or vaccinations. This chain links TRBV28 with TRBJ2-3; either TRBD1 or TRBD2 may fit D (5 bases each). This TCR was sampled from a man younger than 35 in good health. The sample was memory CD4+ T cells sorted from blood. Subset given: CD45RA-negative fraction. The CDR3 nucleotides are TGTGCCAGCAGGGGTGGAGAGGGGAGCACAGATACGCAGTATTTT. This sequence encodes CASRGGEGSTDTQYF.